This T cell receptor (beta chain) is from a study of blood T cell repertoires in COVID-19. Across the study: Researchers got acute and convalescent COVID-19 samples from the United States, Italy and Spain.

Original analysis: Amplification of reference gene primers was used by the study to estimate nucleated cell counts. Here immunoSEQ multiplex PCR was the method, and the copy in TCRdb shows in-frame clones only, minus some. The DNA was the basis for D and trimming; V, J and clone size are from that table. The data contain 200,000 to 300,000 clones, 90% of them singletons. The CDR3 is made up of 17 amino acids. CDR1 is ENHRY and CDR2 is SYGVKD in the germline V gene. Trimming at V came to 2 bases and at J to 8 bases, leaving 17 bases not matched to a gene. The sequence came from a woman aged 40 to 50 with acute or convalescent COVID-19. Sequencing used peripheral blood. The J gene is TRBJ1-2, the V gene TRBV10-3, with TRBD1 matching over 7 bases. The CDR3 reads CAISETYMEAGGRGYTF. In nucleotides, the CDR3 is TGTGCCATCAGTGAGACTTACATGGAAGCAGGGGGAAGAGGCTACACCTTC.